This is a list of T cell receptor beta chains from one sample in a study of HIV-infected patients and healthy controls. TCRdb recomputed calls from the 5' RACE reads with MiXCR, one row per CDR3 protein. The sample includes tens of thousands of distinct CDR3 sequences, 15% to 20% seen only once; the top ten take approximately 1.5%. The sequenced sample consisted of CD4+ T cells from blood. The receptor set was obtained from a human donor in good health. Each CDR3 is given with its conserved first and last residue. The D gene is left open where the match is weak. Part of the rows lack a size; the others show once, few, many or a class for expanded clones.

>-|-|TRBV5-1|TRBJ1-3
TGCGCCAGCAGCTTGACCGGAGGGGTTGGGTCTGGAAACACCATATATTTT
CASSLTGGVGSGNTIYF
>few|TRBD2|TRBV20-1|TRBJ2-3
TGCAGTGCTAGGTCCCGAGCGGGAGGGGTGGATACGCAGTATTTT
CSARSRAGGVDTQYF
>many|TRBD2|TRBV5-1|TRBJ2-5
TGCGCCAGCACCGGCTGGGGACTAGCGGGAAGGGAGACCCAGTACTTC
CASTGWGLAGRETQYF
>many|-|TRBV24-1|TRBJ2-3
TGTGCCTCCGCGGAGGGACGGACAGATACGCAGTATTTT
CASAEGRTDTQYF
>-|TRBD1|TRBV3-1|TRBJ1-5
TGTGCCAGCGGCAGGGGGCCTAATCAGCCCCAGCATTTT
CASGRGPNQPQHF
>many|TRBD2|TRBV3-1|TRBJ2-5
TGTGCCAGCAGCCAAGACGGGACTAGACGATCAGAGACCCAGTACTTC
CASSQDGTRRSETQYF
>-|TRBD2|TRBV18|TRBJ2-7
TGTGCCAGCTCACCAAGGCCTTCCCGGACTAGCGGGATTGGGGAGCAGTACTTC
CASSPRPSRTSGIGEQYF
>few|TRBD2|TRBV7-8|TRBJ2-7
TGTGCCAGCAGCTTGGGAGGGGTGAAGAAGCAGTACTTC
CASSLGGVKKQYF
>many|-|TRBV4-1|TRBJ2-1
TGCGCCAGCAGCCTGGGCCCGTTAAATGAGCAGTTCTTC
CASSLGPLNEQFF
>few|-|TRBV7-2|TRBJ1-6
TGTGCCAGCAGCCATGCCGGGGTTGGCTCACCCCTCCACTTT
CASSHAGVGSPLHF
>many|TRBD1|TRBV6-5|TRBJ1-1
TGTGCCAGCAGTTACTCCCGGCCCGACAGGGGGCCTACTGAAGCTTTCTTT
CASSYSRPDRGPTEAFF
>-|-|TRBV28|TRBJ1-1
TGTGCCAGCAGCTCTGTCCCTCGTTCGACTGAAGCTTTCTTT
CASSSVPRSTEAFF
>-|-|TRBV5-6|TRBJ1-1
TGTGCCAGCAGCTTTATGGGTGAGGTGGACGGAGCTTTCTTT
CASSFMGEVDGAFF
>-|-|TRBV27|TRBJ1-1
TGTGCCAGCAGCAGAAGAGTGACAGGCAATAAGAACACTGAAGCTTTCTTT
CASSRRVTGNKNTEAFF
>few|-|TRBV6-2/TRBV6-3|TRBJ2-7
TGTGCCAGCAGTTACCACTACCCGGGGGAGAGCTCCTACGAGCAGTACTTC
CASSYHYPGESSYEQYF
>-|TRBD1|TRBV5-1|TRBJ2-7
TGCGCCAGCAGCTTGTCCACCCGGGACAGGTCCTACGAGCAGTACTTC
CASSLSTRDRSYEQYF
>few|TRBD2|TRBV5-1|TRBJ2-1
TGCGCCAGCAGCTTGGTACGAGCCAGCGGGAGATACAATGAGCAGTTCTTC
CASSLVRASGRYNEQFF
>few|-|TRBV12-3/TRBV12-4|TRBJ2-1
TGTGCCAGCAGTTTAGAGCGACTGCTAAATGAGCAGTTCTTC
CASSLERLLNEQFF
>-|TRBD1|TRBV6-5|TRBJ2-7
TGTGCCAGCAGTTATTTGGACAGGGGGTACGAGCAGTACTTC
CASSYLDRGYEQYF
>-|TRBD1|TRBV12-3/TRBV12-4|TRBJ1-2
TGTGCCAGCAGCCGTACACAGGGGACTAACTATGGCTACACCTTC
CASSRTQGTNYGYTF
>many|TRBD1|TRBV9|TRBJ2-2
TGTGCCAGCAGCGTAGGCCCGGGACAGGACAACACCGGGGAGCTGTTTTTT
CASSVGPGQDNTGELFF
>-|TRBD1|TRBV2|TRBJ1-6
TGTGCCAGCAGTGACCACAGGGGGCCGAATTCACCCCTCCACTTT
CASSDHRGPNSPLHF
>medium-sized|TRBD1|TRBV29-1|TRBJ2-5
TGCAGCGTCCTGACAGGGGATGAAAAGACCCAGTACTTC
CSVLTGDEKTQYF
>many|TRBD2|TRBV6-2/TRBV6-3|TRBJ2-3
TGTGCCAGCAGTCCCGGACTAGCGGGGGCGGGAGATACGCAGTATTTT
CASSPGLAGAGDTQYF
>few|-|TRBV5-1|TRBJ1-2
TGCGCCAGCAGCTTGGTAACACAGGCCTATGGCTACACCTTC
CASSLVTQAYGYTF
>-|TRBD1|TRBV14|TRBJ1-2
TGTGCCAGCAGCCAAGATCGACAGGGGAGCGGCTACACCTTC
CASSQDRQGSGYTF
>many|TRBD1|TRBV11-2|TRBJ2-2
TGTGCCAGCAGCTTAGGGGACAGGCCGCGATCAAACACCGGGGAGCTGTTTTTT
CASSLGDRPRSNTGELFF
>-|-|TRBV10-3|TRBJ1-2
TGTGCCATCAGTGATAGGGCGGACTATGGCTACACCTTC
CAISDRADYGYTF
>many|-|TRBV29-1|TRBJ1-1
TGCAGCGTTAGGGGGGGATTGAACACTGAAGCTTTCTTT
CSVRGGLNTEAFF
>few|TRBD2|TRBV10-3|TRBJ2-3
TGTGCCATCAGTGTCCGACTAGCGGGGGGGCCGTCGGATACGCAGTATTTT
CAISVRLAGGPSDTQYF
>-|-|TRBV20-1|TRBJ1-1
TGCAGTGCTAGAGATCTTAAACCTGAAGCTTTCTTT
CSARDLKPEAFF
>-|-|TRBV5-6|TRBJ1-2
TGTGCCAGCAGCTTGGCCAGGCGAGGCTACACCTTC
CASSLARRGYTF
>many|-|TRBV20-1|TRBJ2-5
TGCAGTGCTAGAGACACCGGGACTTTCCAAGAGACCCAGTACTTC
CSARDTGTFQETQYF
>few|TRBD1|TRBV20-1|TRBJ2-7
TGCAGTGCGGTATACAGGGGCCAAGGTGGCGAGCAGTACTTC
CSAVYRGQGGEQYF
>-|TRBD1|TRBV5-1|TRBJ1-4
TGCGCCAGCAGCGGGGGACAGGGAGGGAGTGAAAAACTGTTTTTT
CASSGGQGGSEKLFF
>many|-|TRBV30|TRBJ1-5
TGTGCCTCCCAGGGCAAGGGCAATCAGCCCCAGCATTTT
CASQGKGNQPQHF
>-|-|TRBV24-1|TRBJ2-1
TGTGCCACCAGTGATCTCCGTGGGGCCGGTTACAATGAGCAGTTCTTC
CATSDLRGAGYNEQFF
>few|TRBD1|TRBV11-2|TRBJ2-7
TGTGCCAGCAGCCAAGCCGGGACAGGGCCCTACGAGCAGTACTTC
CASSQAGTGPYEQYF
>many|TRBD2|TRBV7-3|TRBJ2-1
TGTGCCAGCAGCTCTTTAGCGGGAGATGAGCAGTTCTTC
CASSSLAGDEQFF
>medium-sized|TRBD2|TRBV29-1|TRBJ2-3
TGCAGCGTTGGGAGGCTAGCGGGGGTGGGGTCAGATACGCAGTATTTT
CSVGRLAGVGSDTQYF
>-|-|TRBV5-1|TRBJ2-5
TGCGCCAGCAGCTTGGATTCCGGGGGAGTCGGGGAGACCCAGTACTTC
CASSLDSGGVGETQYF
>few|TRBD1|TRBV10-3|TRBJ2-1
TGTGCCACTAACGACAGGGGCAATGAGCAGTTCTTC
CATNDRGNEQFF
>-|TRBD1|TRBV12-3/TRBV12-4|TRBJ1-2
TGTGCCAGCAGAAAACGGACAGGCACCAATGGCTACACCTTC
CASRKRTGTNGYTF
>-|-|TRBV5-1|TRBJ1-4
TGCGCCAGCAGCCCCTCTCGGCTTACCTCTAATGAACTGTTTTTT
CASSPSRLTSNELFF
>-|-|TRBV5-1|TRBJ1-6
TGCGCCAGCAGCTTGGAAGGGACGTACCTCCACTTT
CASSLEGTYLHF
>few|-|TRBV3-1|TRBJ1-2
TGTGCCAGCAGTCAAAGTAATGGCTACACCTTC
CASSQSNGYTF
>-|TRBD1|TRBV4-1|TRBJ1-5
TGCGCCAGCAGCCCGGGGACAGATTTCCATAGCAATCAGCCCCAGCATTTT
CASSPGTDFHSNQPQHF
>few|TRBD1|TRBV12-3/TRBV12-4|TRBJ2-5
TGTGCCAGCAGTTTAAAGCCCCGGGACAGGGAAGAGACCCAGTACTTC
CASSLKPRDREETQYF
>-|TRBD1|TRBV12-5|TRBJ2-5
TGTGCTAGTGGTTTGTGGGACAGGGAAGAGACCCAGTACTTC
CASGLWDREETQYF